This TCR beta chain was sequenced in a study of human thymus T cells. In corrective heart surgery, resections were taken, and these provided the thymus tissue. Infants, healthy and Finnish, who were having corrective surgery for congenital heart defects served as donors. The study's findings and limits: Thymic repertoires of unrelated individuals were reported in related research to overlap highly. It looked as if thymic and blood repertoires used V and J genes in a biased way.

Details on this clone: Its target is not known.

V gave up 3 bases and J gave up 0 bases; unmatched junction bases: 18. CDR3 size: 22 residues. Germline V lookup: CDR1 SGHRS, CDR2 YFSETQ. Method: immunoSEQ multiplex PCR; TCRdb's copy keeps in-frame clones and lacks some. The table has tens of thousands of clones, 90% to 95% seen once. V is TRBV5-1 and J is TRBJ2-3; 14 positions match TRBD2. The sample taken for sequencing was thymus tissue. The source is a girl under two years old with a congenital heart defect but otherwise immunologically healthy. Here the CDR3 reads CASSSLTGGLAGAFRSTDTQYF. The CDR3 DNA reads TGCGCCAGCAGCTCTTTGACAGGGGGACTAGCGGGAGCCTTTAGGAGCACAGATACGCAGTATTTT.